A selection of T cell receptor beta chains follows, all from one sample in a study of T cell changes during pregnancy in multiple sclerosis. The repertoire was sequenced with immunoSEQ multiplex PCR; TCRdb's copy has only in-frame clones and lacks some. The sample lists 35,000 to 55,000 clones, 90% occurring once. Sequencing used CD4+ T cells from peripheral blood mononuclear cells, obtained before pregnancy. These receptors were collected from a female donor with multiple sclerosis, enrolled in a pregnancy study. Each CDR3 is given with its conserved first and last residue. Each record gives: clone size, J gene, D gene, V gene, CDR3 DNA, CDR3 protein. D genes are given only for firm matches. A clone size is listed for some rows: how often the clone was seen (once, few, many), or a class if it is expanded.

abundance: few; j_gene: TRBJ2-7; d_gene: -; v_gene: TRBV7-3; CDR3nt: TGTGCCAGCAGCTTAACTGGAGGGTTCAACGAGCAGTACTTC; CDR3aa: CASSLTGGFNEQYF
abundance: -; j_gene: TRBJ2-7; d_gene: -; v_gene: TRBV10-2; CDR3nt: TGCGCCAGCAGTGTCCTAGCTTCTTCCTACGAGCAGTACTTC; CDR3aa: CASSVLASSYEQYF
abundance: -; j_gene: TRBJ2-2; d_gene: TRBD1; v_gene: TRBV11-2; CDR3nt: TGTGCCAGCAGCTTAGGAAAGTCGGGCACAGGGGCGAGCGGGGAGCTGTTTTTT; CDR3aa: CASSLGKSGTGASGELFF
abundance: -; j_gene: TRBJ1-4; d_gene: -; v_gene: TRBV30; CDR3nt: TGTGCCTGGAGTGAGCAGGTCAATGAAAAACTGTTTTTT; CDR3aa: CAWSEQVNEKLFF
abundance: once; j_gene: TRBJ2-5; d_gene: -; v_gene: TRBV27; CDR3nt: TGTGCCAGCAGTTCGCGGGGCACTTATCGAGTCCAAGGGACCCAGTACTTC; CDR3aa: CASSSRGTYRVQGTQYF
abundance: once; j_gene: TRBJ2-1; d_gene: TRBD1; v_gene: TRBV5-1; CDR3nt: TGCGCCAGCAGCTTGGTCGGACAGGGGAATTACGATGAGCAGTTCTTC; CDR3aa: CASSLVGQGNYDEQFF
abundance: -; j_gene: TRBJ1-5; d_gene: -; v_gene: TRBV6-5; CDR3nt: TGTGCCAGCAGTTTTTCGGCGGGTCCCAATCAGCCCCAGCATTTT; CDR3aa: CASSFSAGPNQPQHF
abundance: few; j_gene: TRBJ1-2; d_gene: -; v_gene: TRBV6-5; CDR3nt: TGTGCCAGCAGTTACAGGGGCTATGGCTACACCTTC; CDR3aa: CASSYRGYGYTF
abundance: -; j_gene: TRBJ1-1; d_gene: -; v_gene: TRBV5-1; CDR3nt: TGCGCCAGCAGCTTGGAGCTAGGGGTAGAAGCTGAAGCTTTCTTT; CDR3aa: CASSLELGVEAEAFF
abundance: -; j_gene: TRBJ2-1; d_gene: TRBD1; v_gene: TRBV29-1; CDR3nt: TGCAGCGTTCCTTCACCGGGACAGGGGGCTCAGTTCTTC; CDR3aa: CSVPSPGQGAQFF
abundance: once; j_gene: TRBJ2-7; d_gene: -; v_gene: TRBV5-1; CDR3nt: TGCGCCAGCAGCTTCCTAGCGAACTCCTACGAGCAGTACTTC; CDR3aa: CASSFLANSYEQYF
abundance: -; j_gene: TRBJ2-7; d_gene: TRBD1; v_gene: TRBV29-1; CDR3nt: TGCAGCGTCCTAGGGGGCGACAGCTCCTACGAGCAGTACTTC; CDR3aa: CSVLGGDSSYEQYF
abundance: -; j_gene: TRBJ1-1; d_gene: -; v_gene: TRBV19; CDR3nt: TGTGCCAGTAGTATATCAGGGGCCCGGGACACTGAAGCTTTCTTT; CDR3aa: CASSISGARDTEAFF
abundance: -; j_gene: TRBJ1-2; d_gene: -; v_gene: TRBV28; CDR3nt: TGTGCCAGCAGTGCGTCCGGATCCACAGAAGGTGGCTACACCTTC; CDR3aa: CASSASGSTEGGYTF
abundance: -; j_gene: TRBJ2-5; d_gene: -; v_gene: TRBV18; CDR3nt: TGTGCCAGCTCACCGCTATCCCAAGAGACCCAGTACTTC; CDR3aa: CASSPLSQETQYF
abundance: -; j_gene: TRBJ2-5; d_gene: TRBD2; v_gene: TRBV5-5; CDR3nt: TGTGCCAGCAGCTCCCCCTCGGGGGGTGGAGAGACCCAGTACTTC; CDR3aa: CASSSPSGGGETQYF
abundance: few; j_gene: TRBJ2-2; d_gene: TRBD2; v_gene: TRBV27; CDR3nt: TGTGCCAGCAGTTCGACCCGCGGGGGGCAGGCTATGACCGGGGAGCTGTTTTTT; CDR3aa: CASSSTRGGQAMTGELFF
abundance: -; j_gene: TRBJ2-7; d_gene: TRBD1; v_gene: TRBV15; CDR3nt: TGTGCCACCAGCAGGGACAGGGGATCCTACGAGCAGTACTTC; CDR3aa: CATSRDRGSYEQYF
abundance: once; j_gene: TRBJ1-1; d_gene: -; v_gene: TRBV30; CDR3nt: TGTGCCTGGAGCACGGGAAAGGGGGGGTCTGAAGCTTTCTTT; CDR3aa: CAWSTGKGGSEAFF
abundance: once; j_gene: TRBJ2-1; d_gene: TRBD1; v_gene: TRBV25-1; CDR3nt: TGTGCCAGCAGGCCCGCACAGGGGCCCGTAAGCGAGCAGTTCTTC; CDR3aa: CASRPAQGPVSEQFF
abundance: -; j_gene: TRBJ2-3; d_gene: TRBD1; v_gene: TRBV18; CDR3nt: TGTGCCAGCTCACCACAGGGGGCGGATACGCAGTATTTT; CDR3aa: CASSPQGADTQYF
abundance: -; j_gene: TRBJ2-3; d_gene: -; v_gene: TRBV19; CDR3nt: TGTGCCAGTAGTATCGGAGGAACAGATACGCAGTATTTT; CDR3aa: CASSIGGTDTQYF
abundance: -; j_gene: TRBJ2-7; d_gene: -; v_gene: TRBV9; CDR3nt: TGTGCCAGCAGCGTAGTACCGGACGGGAGCTCCTACGAGCAGTACTTC; CDR3aa: CASSVVPDGSSYEQYF
abundance: -; j_gene: TRBJ1-5; d_gene: TRBD1; v_gene: TRBV6-6; CDR3nt: TGTGCCAGCAGTACGGGACAGCATAGCAATCAGCCCCAGCATTTT; CDR3aa: CASSTGQHSNQPQHF
abundance: once; j_gene: TRBJ1-1; d_gene: -; v_gene: TRBV4-3; CDR3nt: TGCGCCAGCAGCCACCCCCAACGGGACACTGAAGCTTTCTTT; CDR3aa: CASSHPQRDTEAFF
abundance: -; j_gene: TRBJ1-5; d_gene: -; v_gene: TRBV6-1; CDR3nt: TGTGCCAGCAGTGAACGGGGGAGTAGCAATCAGCCCCAGCATTTT; CDR3aa: CASSERGSSNQPQHF
abundance: -; j_gene: TRBJ1-4; d_gene: TRBD1; v_gene: TRBV2; CDR3nt: TGTGCCAGCAGCCCCGAGAGGGGGCGCGGTGAAAAACTGTTTTTT; CDR3aa: CASSPERGRGEKLFF
abundance: -; j_gene: TRBJ2-7; d_gene: TRBD1; v_gene: TRBV7-2; CDR3nt: TGTGCCAGCAGCCCGGGGGACAGGGAATACGAGCAGTACTTC; CDR3aa: CASSPGDREYEQYF
abundance: -; j_gene: TRBJ1-1; d_gene: -; v_gene: TRBV6-5; CDR3nt: TGTGCCAGCACCCTGGAGCCGAACACTGAAGCTTTCTTT; CDR3aa: CASTLEPNTEAFF
abundance: -; j_gene: TRBJ2-7; d_gene: -; v_gene: TRBV5-4; CDR3nt: TGTGCCAGCAGCTTGTCCGCGCTCTCCTACGAGCAGTACTTC; CDR3aa: CASSLSALSYEQYF
abundance: -; j_gene: TRBJ2-3; d_gene: -; v_gene: TRBV4-2; CDR3nt: TGTGCCAGCAGCCCTACGGGAAGCACAGATACGCAGTATTTT; CDR3aa: CASSPTGSTDTQYF
abundance: -; j_gene: TRBJ1-1; d_gene: -; v_gene: TRBV7-9; CDR3nt: TGTGCCAGCAGCGCCGGGACAAAGAACACTGAAGCTTTCTTT; CDR3aa: CASSAGTKNTEAFF
abundance: -; j_gene: TRBJ2-5; d_gene: -; v_gene: TRBV11-1; CDR3nt: TGTGCCAGCAGCTTAGTGCGGGAGACCCAGTACTTC; CDR3aa: CASSLVRETQYF
abundance: -; j_gene: TRBJ1-4; d_gene: -; v_gene: TRBV6-1; CDR3nt: TGTGCCAGCAGTGAAAATCTAAAGGGAGGAAAACTGTTTTTT; CDR3aa: CASSENLKGGKLFF
abundance: -; j_gene: TRBJ1-4; d_gene: TRBD1; v_gene: TRBV25-1; CDR3nt: TGTGCCAGCAGTCCTTCGACAGGGGGCAAGGAAAAACTGTTTTTT; CDR3aa: CASSPSTGGKEKLFF
abundance: -; j_gene: TRBJ1-4; d_gene: -; v_gene: TRBV10-1; CDR3nt: TGCGCCAGCAGTGACGGCGGATCGAATGAAAAACTGTTTTTT; CDR3aa: CASSDGGSNEKLFF
abundance: -; j_gene: TRBJ1-4; d_gene: -; v_gene: TRBV5-1; CDR3nt: TGCGCCAGCAGGTTGGGGACATCAACTAATGAAAAACTGTTTTTT; CDR3aa: CASRLGTSTNEKLFF
abundance: few; j_gene: TRBJ1-5; d_gene: TRBD1; v_gene: TRBV7-8; CDR3nt: TGTGCCAGCAGCACCCGACAGGGCTATCAGCCCCAGCATTTT; CDR3aa: CASSTRQGYQPQHF
abundance: -; j_gene: TRBJ2-1; d_gene: -; v_gene: TRBV7-9; CDR3nt: TGTGCCAGCAGCTTAAGGGGTCGAGACAATGAGCAGTTCTTC; CDR3aa: CASSLRGRDNEQFF